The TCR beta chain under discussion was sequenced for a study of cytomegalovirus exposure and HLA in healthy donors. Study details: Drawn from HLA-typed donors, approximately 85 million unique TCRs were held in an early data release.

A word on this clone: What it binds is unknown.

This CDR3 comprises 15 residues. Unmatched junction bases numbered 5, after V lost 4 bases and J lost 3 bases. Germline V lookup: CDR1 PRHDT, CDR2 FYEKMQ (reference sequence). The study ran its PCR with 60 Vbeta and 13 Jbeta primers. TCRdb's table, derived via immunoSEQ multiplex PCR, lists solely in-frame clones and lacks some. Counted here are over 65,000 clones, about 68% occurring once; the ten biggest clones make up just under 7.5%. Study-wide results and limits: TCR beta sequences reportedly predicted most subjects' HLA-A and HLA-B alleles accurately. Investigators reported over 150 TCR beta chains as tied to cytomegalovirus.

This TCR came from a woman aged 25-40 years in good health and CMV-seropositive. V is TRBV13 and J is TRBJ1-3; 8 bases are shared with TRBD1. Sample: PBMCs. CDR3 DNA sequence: TGTGCCAGCAGCTATCTGACAGGGGTTGGAAACACCATATATTTT. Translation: CASSYLTGVGNTIYF.